The present T cell receptor beta chain was sequenced within a study of beta chain features in type 1 diabetes. General observations from the study: A closer apparent resemblance between naive, central memory and Treg TCRB repertoires was seen in patients than in healthy donors. Whether HLA type affects TCRB rearrangement stayed undetermined in the present work.

Populations obtained by sorting all exceeded 98% purity. Trimming shortened V by 3 bases and J by 8 bases, and 10 bases separated the two germline ends. The CDR3 is 12 amino acids. Per the germline V gene, CDR1 is LNHDA and CDR2 is SQIVND (reference sequence). A remark on this clone: No antigen is known for it.

Expressed TCRB transcripts got sequenced, as all isolated RNA was reverse transcribed. This table comes from immunoSEQ multiplex PCR, and its TCRdb copy is limited to in-frame clones, with some not included. Of under 900,000 clones in the sample, around a sixth were seen once. Sequences were obtained from naive CD4+ T cells from blood. This clonotype was obtained from a woman between 18 and 29 years old in good health. The rearrangement joins TRBV19 to TRBJ1-2, with D tentatively TRBD1 (5 bases). CDR3 sequence reads: CASSIRKGGYTF. The CDR3 DNA reads TGTGCCAGTAGTATCCGGAAGGGGGGCTACACCTTC.